Listed here are 22 T cell receptor beta chains from one sample, sequenced in a study of spatial heterogeneity in lung cancer (dated by TCRdb to the late 2010s). What these receptors recognize is not known. The investigation overall reported the following: The tumor nonsynonymous mutation count correlated with the number of expanded alpha and beta TCRs within the tumor.

The protocol used for the library was 5' RACE. Reads for this sample came from a NextSeq 500. TCRdb's own reprocessing of the public reads used fastp at Q25 and MiXCR and kept productive beta chains. One record per CDR3 amino acid sequence lists the most common genes and DNA. Present in this sample are around 16,000 distinct CDR3 sequences, approximately 7% of which were seen just once. About 19% of the sample rests with the top ten. In the paper's terms, the time point label means: sample taken at primary tumor resection. The sequencing here drew on lung tumor tissue, taken at surgery. These receptors were obtained from a female donor with early-stage non-small cell lung cancer.

In this sample, this clonotype turned up many times. This beta chain is an off-target read within a library intended for alpha chains, so its frequency means little. The chain carries TRBV3-1 and TRBJ2-7; no firm D call. Trimming stripped 5 bases from V and 7 bases from J, with 12 bases between. The CDR3 runs 12 residues. The germline CDR1 and CDR2 sequences are LGHDT and YNNKEL (reference sequence). CDR3 nucleotides: TGTGCCAGCAGCGATAGCTTGGGGGAGCAGTACTTC. It codes for CASSDSLGEQYF.

This clonotype has a single count. It may be a read error: a sequence one base away is much more abundant. This beta chain lies outside the target of a library built for alpha chains; its clone size means little. V gene TRBV3-1 combines with J gene TRBJ2-7, with 7 bases lining up with TRBD1. CDR1 and CDR2 (germline): LGHDT, YNNKEL (reference sequence). This CDR3 is 12 amino acids long. The CDR3 DNA reads as TGTGCCAGCGGCCAAGCCGTCGGGACAGCGAACTTC. This encodes CASGQAVGTANF.

There are a few counts of this clonotype. This beta chain slipped into a library made for alpha chains as a stray read, so its size is not meaningful. The V gene is TRBV6-5, the J gene TRBJ2-1; the match to TRBD1 covers 7 bases. Per germline, CDR1 MNHEY and CDR2 SVGAGI. The V and J ends lost 7 bases and 8 bases, in that order; junction bases with no gene match: 14. This CDR3 has 15 residues. CDR3 DNA sequence: TGTGCCAGCACGTTAACCGGGACAGCTTTAGATGAGCAGTTCTTC. Its translation is CASTLTGTALDEQFF.

This clonotype was counted at least ten times. Within a library made for alpha chains, this beta chain is off target, and its count is uninformative. The V call is TRBV6-1, the J call TRBJ2-3, with unresolved D. Germline loops: CDR1 MNHNS, CDR2 SASEGT. V was shortened by 0 bases and J by 6 bases, with 13 bases between the two germline ends. CDR3 length: 15 residues. The CDR3 region is CASSEAPGFWDTQYF. The CDR3 DNA reads TGTGCCAGCAGTGAAGCCCCAGGATTCTGGGATACGCAGTATTTT.

This clonotype was counted at least ten times. This beta chain was picked up by a library intended for alpha chains and is off target, so its count carries little meaning. The V call is TRBV5-1, the J call TRBJ2-3; D is perhaps TRBD1 (7 bases). V lost 1 base to trimming and J lost 6 bases, with 15 bases between them. The CDR3 extends over 15 amino acids. Germline CDR1 reads SGHRS; CDR2 reads YFSETQ. In DNA form, the CDR3 reads TGCGCCAGCAGCTTGCGGGGGACAGCCGGGGATACGCAGTATTTT. It yields the protein CASSLRGTAGDTQYF. Complete variable domain (other parts from reference TRBV5-1 and TRBJ2-3): KAGVTQTPRYLIKTRGQQVTLSCSPISGHRSVSWYQQTPGQGLQFLFEYFSETQRNKGNFPGRFSGRQFSNSRSEMNVSTLELGDSALYLCASSLRGTAGDTQYFGPGTRLTVL.

The sample holds many counts of this clonotype. A library made for alpha chains picked up this beta chain off target, so its size means little. The rearrangement uses TRBV28 and TRBJ2-1; possible D gene TRBD1, 6 bases. Germline V CDR1 and CDR2: MDHEN, SYDVKM. Trimming took off 5 bases at V and 2 bases at J, with 16 bases between the two ends. There are 16 residues in the CDR3. The CDR3 nucleotides are TGTGCCAGCAGTCCTACCGGGACATTCGCCTACAATGAGCAGTTCTTC. This translates into CASSPTGTFAYNEQFF.

This clonotype was counted a few times. This beta chain lies outside the target of a library built for alpha chains; its clone size means little. The V gene is TRBV18, the J gene TRBJ2-5; D might be TRBD1 (6 bases). This CDR3 contains 13 residues. The germline gives CDR1 KGHSH, CDR2 LQKENI. The germline V and J ends were trimmed by 6 bases and 2 bases, with 10 bases remaining between them. In DNA, the CDR3 is TGTGCCAGCTCTCCAGGGGTACAAGAGACCCAGTACTTC. This gives the protein CASSPGVQETQYF.

There are many counts of this clonotype. Little can be read into the size of this beta chain, an off-target read in a library designed for alpha chains. This rearrangement joins TRBV10-2 to TRBJ1-3; D possibly corresponds to TRBD1 (6 bases). Germline assignment: CDR1 WSHSY and CDR2 SAAADI. The CDR3 contains 14 residues. Trimming pared 0 bases from V and 4 bases from J, leaving 7 bases between. This chain's CDR3 is CASSESGGGNTIYF. The CDR3 nucleotides read TGCGCCAGCAGTGAGTCAGGGGGAGGAAACACCATATATTTT.

This clonotype was seen a few times. Since the library was made to target alpha chains, this beta chain is a stray read and its abundance is not meaningful. The chain combines TRBV6-1 with TRBJ1-1; D is perhaps TRBD1 (6 bases). V lost 3 bases, J lost 5 bases, and 19 bases lay in between. The CDR3 runs 16 residues. Per germline, CDR1 MNHNS and CDR2 SASEGT. CDR3 sequence reads: CASSDWAQGRKTEAFF. The DNA of the CDR3 is TGTGCCAGCAGTGATTGGGCTCAGGGGAGGAAGACTGAAGCTTTCTTT.

This clonotype was counted ten times or more. This beta chain is a stray read from a library made for alpha chains; its abundance is not meaningful. V usage is TRBV5-5 and J usage is TRBJ1-5; D unresolved. V lost 0 bases and J lost 3, with 13 bases in between. The CDR3 runs 16 residues. In germline, CDR1 is SGHKS, CDR2 YYEKEE (reference sequence). Here the CDR3 reads CASSLALGRINQPQHF. The CDR3 coding sequence is TGTGCCAGCAGCTTGGCCCTGGGCAGAATCAATCAGCCCCAGCATTTT.

This clonotype has just a few counts. For a library built for alpha chains, this beta chain is a stray read; little rests on its size. The chain carries TRBV7-2 and TRBJ2-3; D call uncertain. Germline values: CDR1 SGHTA, CDR2 FQGNSA. The CDR3 covers 13 residues. The V and J ends lost 5 bases and 5 bases respectively, with 11 bases between them. CDR3 bases: TGTGCCAGCAGCAGAAACAGAAAAGATACGCAGTATTTT. Translation gives CASSRNRKDTQYF.

This clonotype was observed at least ten times. For a library built for alpha chains, this beta chain is a stray read; little rests on its size. V is TRBV7-8 and J is TRBJ2-5; D gene unclear. Trimming took 1 base from V and 0 from J, leaving 12 bases between them. This CDR3 has 16 amino acids. Germline CDR1 and CDR2: SGHVS and FQNEAQ. The CDR3 bases are TGTGCCAGCAGCTTAGGTCCGCCTGAGTACCAAGAGACCCAGTACTTC. It translates to CASSLGPPEYQETQYF.

This clonotype is termed medium-sized. This beta chain is a stray read from a library made for alpha chains; its abundance is not meaningful. This chain connects TRBV5-1 to TRBJ2-7; D not resolved. CDR1 is SGHRS and CDR2 is YFSETQ in the germline V gene. Trimming stripped 4 bases from V and 3 bases from J, with 11 bases between. This CDR3 is 13 amino acids long. CDR3: CASSTYPVYEQYF. CDR3 nucleotide sequence: TGCGCCAGCAGCACCTATCCCGTCTACGAGCAGTACTTC.

Remarks on this clonotype: In a library made to pick up alpha chains, this beta chain is a stray read with a size that means little. This sequence joins TRBV7-9 and TRBJ1-1; D remains unclear. The V end lost 6 bases, the J end lost 6 bases, and 17 bases lay between the germline ends. Germline V gene data show CDR1 as SEHNR and CDR2 as FQNEAQ (reference sequence). The length of the CDR3 is 14 residues. The CDR3 is CASSHPVKRAEAFF. The CDR3 nucleotides read TGTGCCAGCAGTCACCCCGTTAAACGGGCTGAAGCTTTCTTT.

About this clonotype: For a library built for alpha chains, this beta chain is a stray read; little rests on its size. V and J are TRBV10-3 and TRBJ1-2; TRBD1 matches at 11 bases. Germline V gene lookup returns CDR1 ENHRY and CDR2 SYGVKD. The CDR3 length is 15 residues. Trimming at V came to 3 bases and at J to 5 bases, leaving 5 bases not matched to a gene. CDR3: CAISDRTGGAYGYTF. The CDR3 nucleotides are TGTGCCATCAGTGATCGGACAGGGGGCGCATATGGCTACACCTTC.

This clonotype was recorded at least ten times. Since it is a stray read in a library aimed at alpha chains, this beta chain has a size that is not meaningful. The chain joins TRBV5-6 to TRBJ2-7; D is uncertain. Trimming shortened V by 3 bases and J by 2 bases, and 6 bases separated the two germline ends. The CDR3 is 12 residues long. The germline gives CDR1 SGHDT, CDR2 YYEEEE. This CDR3 is CASSYLAYEQYF. DNA for the CDR3: TGTGCCAGCAGCTACCTAGCCTACGAGCAGTACTTC.

Comment on this clonotype: This beta chain was picked up by a library intended for alpha chains and is off target, so its count carries little meaning. This rearrangement joins TRBV20-1 to TRBJ2-5, with D tentatively TRBD2 (6 bases). Germline lookup yields CDR1 DFQATT and CDR2 SNEGSKA (reference sequence). V was clipped by 4 bases and J by 1 base, with 13 bases between them. This CDR3 has 14 residues. The CDR3 loop is CSAIPGLTQETQYF. DNA of the CDR3: TGCAGTGCTATACCGGGACTTACCCAAGAGACCCAGTACTTC.

This clonotype showed up many times. This beta chain came through as a stray read in a library set up for alpha chains, and its size says little. The chain recombines TRBV9 with TRBJ2-5; D might be TRBD2 (7 bases). This CDR3 is 16 amino acids long. The ends were cut back, 0 bases at V and 1 base at J, with 13 bases in the middle. Germline V gene sequence: CDR1 SGDLS, CDR2 YYNGEE. CDR3 sequence: CASSVGRGAFQETQYF. CDR3 DNA sequence: TGTGCCAGCAGCGTAGGTCGGGGGGCCTTCCAAGAGACCCAGTACTTC.

At least ten counts were recorded for this clonotype. Little can be read into the size of this beta chain, an off-target read in a library designed for alpha chains. This sequence joins TRBV12-3 or TRBV12-4 and TRBJ2-3; 9 bases fit TRBD2. CDR3 length: 17 residues. V lost 5 bases and J lost 0; bases outside the gene matches: 9. This CDR3 reads CASSLRSRGGSTDTQYF. CDR3 coding DNA: TGTGCCAGCAGTCTAAGGTCGCGGGGGGGAAGCACAGATACGCAGTATTTT.

This clonotype showed up many times. Because this beta chain is a stray read in a library intended to capture alpha chains, its abundance should not be given much weight. V is TRBV5-5 and J is TRBJ2-7; TRBD1 matches 7 bases. The V and J ends lost 5 bases and 2 bases, in that order; junction bases with no gene match: 4. This CDR3 region has 13 residues. Germline V gene lookup returns CDR1 SGHKS and CDR2 YYEKEE (reference sequence). DNA of the CDR3: TGTGCCAGCAGAACCGGGACAGCCTACGAGCAGTACTTC. It translates to CASRTGTAYEQYF.

This clonotype came up a few times. Within a library made for alpha chains, this beta chain is off target, and its count is uninformative. This rearrangement joins TRBV19 to TRBJ1-5, with D perhaps TRBD1 (5 bases). Germline-derived CDR1 and CDR2 are LNHDA and SQIVND (reference sequence). Trimming removed 4 bases at V and 0 bases at J, with 13 bases between. CDR3 length: 16 amino acids. CDR3 loop: CASSRGQAYSNQPQHF. DNA for the CDR3: TGTGCCAGTAGTAGGGGCCAAGCTTATAGCAATCAGCCCCAGCATTTT.

This clonotype was recorded many times. This beta chain is a stray sequence in a library constructed for alpha chains; its clone size is not meaningful. The chain is built from TRBV7-2 and TRBJ2-3, with D possibly being TRBD2 (7 bases). CDR1 is SGHTA and CDR2 is FQGNSA in the germline V gene. Trimming removed 8 bases at V and 6 bases at J, with 12 bases between. This CDR3 is built from 12 residues. DNA for the CDR3: TGTGCCAGCCGCGAGGGGGGGGATACGCAGTATTTT. The encoded protein is CASREGGDTQYF.